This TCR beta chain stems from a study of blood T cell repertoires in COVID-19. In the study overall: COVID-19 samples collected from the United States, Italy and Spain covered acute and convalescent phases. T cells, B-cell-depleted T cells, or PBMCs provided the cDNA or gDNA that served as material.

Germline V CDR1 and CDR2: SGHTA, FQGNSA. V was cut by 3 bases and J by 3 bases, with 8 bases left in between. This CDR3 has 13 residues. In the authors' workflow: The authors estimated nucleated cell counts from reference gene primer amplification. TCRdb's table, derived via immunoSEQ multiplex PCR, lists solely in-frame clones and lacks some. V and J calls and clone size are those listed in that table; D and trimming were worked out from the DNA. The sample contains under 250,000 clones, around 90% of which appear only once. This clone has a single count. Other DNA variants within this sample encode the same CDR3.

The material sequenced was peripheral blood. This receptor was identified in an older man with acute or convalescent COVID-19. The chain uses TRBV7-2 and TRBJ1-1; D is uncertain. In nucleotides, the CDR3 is TGTGCCAGCAGCTTCCAGAGGGACACTGAAGCTTTCTTT. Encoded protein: CASSFQRDTEAFF.